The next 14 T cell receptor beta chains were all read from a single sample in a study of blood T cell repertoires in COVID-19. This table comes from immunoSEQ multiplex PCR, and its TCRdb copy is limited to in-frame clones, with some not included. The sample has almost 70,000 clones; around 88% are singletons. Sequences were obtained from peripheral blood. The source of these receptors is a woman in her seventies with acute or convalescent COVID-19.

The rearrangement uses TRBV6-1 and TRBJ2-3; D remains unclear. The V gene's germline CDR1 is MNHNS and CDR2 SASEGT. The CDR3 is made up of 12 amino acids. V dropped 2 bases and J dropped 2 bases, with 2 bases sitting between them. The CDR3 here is CASSELTDTQYF. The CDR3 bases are TGTGCCAGCAGTGAACTCACAGATACGCAGTATTTT.

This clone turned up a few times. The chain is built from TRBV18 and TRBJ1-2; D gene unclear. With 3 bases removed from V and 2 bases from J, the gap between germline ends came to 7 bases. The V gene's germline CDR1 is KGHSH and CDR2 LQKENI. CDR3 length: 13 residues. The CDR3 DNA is TGTGCCAGCTCACCGACGGAGAACTATGGCTACACCTTC. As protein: CASSPTENYGYTF. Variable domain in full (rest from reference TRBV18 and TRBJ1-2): NAGVMQNPRHLVRRRGQEARLRCSPMKGHSHVYWYRQLPEEGLKFMVYLQKENIIDESGMPKERFSAEFPKEGPSILRIQQVVRGDSAAYFCASSPTENYGYTFGSGTRLTVV.

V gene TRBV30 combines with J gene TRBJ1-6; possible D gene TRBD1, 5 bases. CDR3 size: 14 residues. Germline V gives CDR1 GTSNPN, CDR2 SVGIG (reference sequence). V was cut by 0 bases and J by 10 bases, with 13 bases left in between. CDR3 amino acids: CAWSVPREESPLHF. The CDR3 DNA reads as TGTGCCTGGAGTGTCCCCAGGGAGGAGTCACCCCTCCACTTT.

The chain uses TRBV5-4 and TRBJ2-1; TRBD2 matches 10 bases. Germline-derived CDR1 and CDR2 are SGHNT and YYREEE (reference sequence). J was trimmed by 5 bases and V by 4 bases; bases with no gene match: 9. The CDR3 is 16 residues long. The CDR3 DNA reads TGTGCCAGCAGCAGACCGGGACTAGCGCCTGACAATGAGCAGTTCTTC. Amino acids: CASSRPGLAPDNEQFF.

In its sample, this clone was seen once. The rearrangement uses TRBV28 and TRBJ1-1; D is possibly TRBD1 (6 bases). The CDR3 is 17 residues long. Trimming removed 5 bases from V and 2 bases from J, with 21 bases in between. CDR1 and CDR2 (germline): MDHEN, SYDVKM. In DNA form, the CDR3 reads TGTGCCAGCAGTGTTCCGGGGGGGCCAGTAATTAACACTGAAGCTTTCTTT. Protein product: CASSVPGGPVINTEAFF.

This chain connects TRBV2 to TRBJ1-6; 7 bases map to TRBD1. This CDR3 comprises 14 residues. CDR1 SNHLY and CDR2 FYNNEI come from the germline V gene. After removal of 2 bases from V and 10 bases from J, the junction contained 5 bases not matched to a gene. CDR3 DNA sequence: TGTGCCAGCAGTGAAAACAGGGGTTTCTCACCCCTCCACTTT. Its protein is CASSENRGFSPLHF.

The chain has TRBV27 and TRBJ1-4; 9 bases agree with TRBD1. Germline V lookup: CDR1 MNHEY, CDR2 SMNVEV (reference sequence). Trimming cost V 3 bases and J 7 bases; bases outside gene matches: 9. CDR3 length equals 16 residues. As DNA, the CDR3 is TGTGCCAGCAGTTTGTCACCGGGACAGGGCGCTGAAAAACTGTTTTTT. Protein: CASSLSPGQGAEKLFF.

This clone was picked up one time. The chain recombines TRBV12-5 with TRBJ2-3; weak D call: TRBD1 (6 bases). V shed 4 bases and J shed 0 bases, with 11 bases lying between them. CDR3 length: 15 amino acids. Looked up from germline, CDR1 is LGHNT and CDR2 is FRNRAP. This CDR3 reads CASGSGTLSTDTQYF. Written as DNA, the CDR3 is TGTGCTAGTGGTTCCGGGACACTTAGCACAGATACGCAGTATTTT.

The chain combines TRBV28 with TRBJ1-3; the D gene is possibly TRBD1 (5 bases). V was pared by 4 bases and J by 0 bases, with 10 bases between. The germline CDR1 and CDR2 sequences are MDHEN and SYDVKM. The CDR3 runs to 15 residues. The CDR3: CASSSGGSSGNTIYF. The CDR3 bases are TGTGCCAGCAGTTCGGGGGGGAGCTCTGGAAACACCATATATTTT. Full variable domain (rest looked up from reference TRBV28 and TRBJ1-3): DVKVTQSSRYLVKRTGEKVFLECVQDMDHENMFWYRQDPGLGLRLIYFSYDVKMKEKGDIPEGYSVSREKKERFSLILESASTNQTSMYLCASSSGGSSGNTIYFGEGSWLTVV.

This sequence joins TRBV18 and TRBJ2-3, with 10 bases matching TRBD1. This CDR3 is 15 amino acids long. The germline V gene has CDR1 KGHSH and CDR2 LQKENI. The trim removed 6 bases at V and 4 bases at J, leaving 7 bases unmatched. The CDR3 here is CASSISTGGPDTQYF. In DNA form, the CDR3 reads TGTGCCAGCTCGATTTCGACAGGGGGCCCAGATACGCAGTATTTT.

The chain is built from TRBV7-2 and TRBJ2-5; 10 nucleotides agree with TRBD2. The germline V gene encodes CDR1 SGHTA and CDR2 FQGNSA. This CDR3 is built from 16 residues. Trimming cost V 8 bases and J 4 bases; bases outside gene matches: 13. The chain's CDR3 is CASAMRLAGVGETQYF. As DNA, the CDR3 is TGTGCCAGCGCCATGAGGCTAGCGGGAGTAGGAGAGACCCAGTACTTC.

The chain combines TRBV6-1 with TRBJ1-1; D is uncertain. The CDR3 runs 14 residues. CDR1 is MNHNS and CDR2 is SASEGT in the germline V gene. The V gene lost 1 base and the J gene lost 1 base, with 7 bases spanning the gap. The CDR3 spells CASSEVTTNTEAFF. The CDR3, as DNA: TGTGCCAGCAGTGAAGTCACAACGAACACTGAAGCTTTCTTT.

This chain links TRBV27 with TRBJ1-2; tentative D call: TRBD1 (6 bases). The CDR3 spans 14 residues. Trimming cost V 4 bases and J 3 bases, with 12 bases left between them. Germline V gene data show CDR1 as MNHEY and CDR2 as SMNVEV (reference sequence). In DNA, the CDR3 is TGTGCCAGCAGTTCCGGGACACACTACTATGGCTACACCTTC. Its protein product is CASSSGTHYYGYTF.

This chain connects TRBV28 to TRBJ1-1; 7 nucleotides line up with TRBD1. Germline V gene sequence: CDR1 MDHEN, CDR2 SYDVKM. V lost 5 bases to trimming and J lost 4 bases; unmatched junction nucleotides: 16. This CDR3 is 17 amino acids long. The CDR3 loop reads CASSLPRQGSQATEAFF. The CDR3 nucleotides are TGTGCCAGCAGTCTCCCTCGACAGGGCTCGCAGGCCACTGAAGCTTTCTTT.